This T cell receptor (beta chain) derives from a study of robustness of blood B and T cell sequencing (dated by TCRdb to 2017 to 2018). The study in broad terms: The goal of the study was to figure out the amount of peripheral blood required to reliably characterize the TCRbeta and IgG repertoires of an individual. As technical replicates, two replicate TCRbeta cDNA libraries were prepared from one shared RNA pool derived from a single 10 ml draw. In each of the 9 to 10 independently drawn blood samples, both the TCRbeta and the IgG repertoires were quantified.

The CDR3 goes from the cysteine to the phenylalanine over 14 residues. The sequence is cut down to CDR3 DNA, 42 bases in frame from base 1. V gives up 7 bases and J gives up 6 bases, and the segment between their germline ends measures 16 bases. From the germline V gene, CDR1 is MNHNS and CDR2 is SASEGT. Results and caveats for the whole study, not just this receptor: When 3 or 4 tubes (roughly 27-45 ml blood) were combined, saturation was approached in coverage of the top 10,000 TCRbeta clonotypes. Pooling tubes did not make the overlap of rare TCRbeta clonotypes any better, which implies that much larger blood volumes would be needed to capture those rare clonotypes. The 1,000 most abundant TCRbeta clonotypes from the pooled draws were detected in every single 10 ml sample. The TCRbeta rarefaction curves did not fully level off, which suggests either under-sequencing or many low-abundance clonotypes. Evidence of cross-contamination, likely caused by batch processing, was seen in one pair of TCRbeta libraries, and the UMI-sequence pairs shared between the two libraries were removed. EDTA tubes required immediate fractionation, limiting use in multi-site collections. Between the technical replicate libraries, roughly 95% of the top 10,000 TCRbeta clonotypes in one library were also present in the other library.

TCRbeta repertoires were quantified from mRNA rather than genomic DNA, which captures expressed receptors. Without cell sorting, buffy coat leukocytes were collected into Trizol, and RNA was extracted using the Direct-zol RNA MiniPrep Plus kit. To separate plasma, buffy coat and red blood cells, the EDTA blood tubes were centrifuged right away at 4 degrees C. A word on this clonotype: Its antigen is unknown. No base-level quality is on record; no much larger clone is a single base apart.

Library method: PCR. The run used an Illumina MiSeq. SMARTScribe reverse transcriptase and a 5' template-switch oligo, by which a universal priming site was added, were used for cDNA synthesis. Each cDNA molecule was tagged by a 12-nucleotide random unique molecular identifier (UMI) carried on the template-switch oligo. During reverse transcription, TCRbeta transcripts were targeted using chain-specific reverse primers. Leftover template-switch adapters were removed by uracil DNA glycosylase treatment, and cDNA was purified using a Qiagen MinElute kit. The first PCR used KAPA HiFi HotStart ReadyMix for around 25 cycles, split across four 50 ul reactions with step-out primers. Before any further amplification, the products of the first-round PCR were gel-purified. Illumina Nextera adapters were attached in a second roughly 8-cycle PCR, after which libraries were purified and pooled. A 50-nucleotide 5' read captured the UMI barcode for each TCRbeta molecule. Under the source paper's analysis protocol: Reads were grouped by UMI into consensus reads using the MIGEC toolkit. PEAR was used to merge forward and reverse consensus reads into final reads. Identical UMI-sequence pairs shared across libraries were treated as cross-sample contamination and removed by a custom decontamination script. V(D)J assignment and CDR3 extraction were performed with MIGMAP, a wrapper around IgBLAST. TCR clonotypes were defined by identical V gene, J gene and CDR3 amino acid sequence, and CDR1 and CDR2 were left unsequenced. In-frame beta chains were kept once TCRdb had trimmed the public reads at Q25 with fastp and called clones with MiXCR. Under each unique CDR3 protein, matching rows form one entry showing the most common genes and DNA. TCRdb's processing, not the study's, gives the V and J calls here. The sample yields 4,000 or so distinct CDR3 sequences; over 50% were counted once. The ten largest clonotypes hold approximately 24% of the sample.

The chain is assembled from TRBV6-1 and TRBJ2-1; a tentative D call is TRBD2 (7 bases match). The clonotype was recovered from a human donor in good health. The material sequenced was peripheral blood. The CDR3 has the sequence CASNEGGLGNEQFF. The DNA reads TGTGCCAGCAATGAGGGGGGGCTTGGCAATGAGCAGTTCTTC.